A selection of T cell receptor beta chains follows, all from one sample in a study of CD8 T cells in ankylosing spondylitis. TCRdb re-derived calls from the 5' RACE reads in MiXCR, one entry per CDR3 protein. The table shows around 28,000 distinct CDR3 sequences, with 30% occurring only once. Sequencing was carried out using synovial fluid, either unsorted or a sorted T cell fraction (not recorded which). All receptors derive from a male donor with ankylosing spondylitis. Both conserved end residues are part of each CDR3. A D gene is named only where the DNA matches it firmly. Clone size is given for some rows only: seen once, a few or many times, or a class if the clone is expanded.

J: TRBJ1-1; V: TRBV12-3/TRBV12-4; D: .; size: .; CDR3: CARPGAGNPEAFF; DNA: TGTGCCAGACCTGGGGCAGGCAACCCTGAAGCTTTCTTT
J: TRBJ2-5; V: TRBV27; D: TRBD2; size: .; CDR3: CASSLSGLAGGETQYF; DNA: TGTGCCAGCAGTTTATCCGGACTAGCGGGAGGTGAGACCCAGTACTTC
J: TRBJ1-1; V: TRBV25-1; D: .; size: few; CDR3: CASSELARGADTEAFF; DNA: TGTGCCAGCAGTGAATTGGCGCGGGGGGCGGACACTGAAGCTTTCTTT
J: TRBJ2-7; V: TRBV20-1; D: TRBD2; size: .; CDR3: CSARDWTSGIHEQYF; DNA: TGCAGTGCTAGAGATTGGACTAGCGGGATCCACGAGCAGTACTTC
J: TRBJ2-1; V: TRBV5-5; D: TRBD2; size: many; CDR3: CASRLHPRGRAYYNEQFF; DNA: TGTGCCAGCAGACTTCACCCCCGCGGGAGGGCCTACTACAATGAGCAGTTCTTC
J: TRBJ1-2; V: TRBV27; D: .; size: few; CDR3: CASLARGYGYTF; DNA: TGTGCCAGCCTAGCGAGGGGCTATGGCTACACCTTC
J: TRBJ2-5; V: TRBV11-2; D: .; size: .; CDR3: CASSPRLGETQYF; DNA: TGTGCCAGCAGCCCCCGTCTAGGAGAGACCCAGTACTTC
J: TRBJ2-1; V: TRBV7-8; D: .; size: .; CDR3: CASSADTTEQFF; DNA: TGTGCCAGCAGCGCGGACACAACTGAGCAGTTCTTC
J: TRBJ2-2; V: TRBV7-9; D: .; size: .; CDR3: CASSLVVSVTGELFF; DNA: TGTGCCAGCAGCTTAGTCGTTAGCGTGACCGGGGAGCTGTTTTTT
J: TRBJ2-6; V: TRBV5-5; D: .; size: .; CDR3: CASSLGEGGANVLTF; DNA: TGTGCCAGCAGCTTAGGGGAAGGTGGGGCCAACGTCCTGACTTTC
J: TRBJ2-1; V: TRBV29-1; D: TRBD2; size: few; CDR3: CSVVPSGAYNEQFF; DNA: TGCAGCGTTGTGCCTAGCGGCGCCTACAATGAGCAGTTCTTC
J: TRBJ2-1; V: TRBV7-9; D: TRBD2; size: few; CDR3: CASSLASGRKHEQFF; DNA: TGTGCCAGCAGCTTAGCTAGCGGGAGAAAGCATGAGCAGTTCTTC
J: TRBJ2-2; V: TRBV11-1; D: TRBD2; size: .; CDR3: CASSLGLAGRNTGELFF; DNA: TGTGCCAGCAGCTTGGGACTAGCGGGAAGGAACACCGGGGAGCTGTTTTTT
J: TRBJ1-5; V: TRBV25-1; D: .; size: medium-sized; CDR3: CASSDGPLFDQPQHF; DNA: TGTGCCAGCAGTGACGGACCGCTTTTCGATCAGCCCCAGCATTTT
J: TRBJ2-7; V: TRBV19; D: .; size: many; CDR3: CASSSPGHTYEQYF; DNA: TGTGCCAGTAGTTCGCCGGGACACACCTACGAGCAGTACTTC
J: TRBJ1-1; V: TRBV29-1; D: .; size: .; CDR3: CSVVSGYEAFF; DNA: TGCAGCGTTGTTTCAGGGTATGAAGCTTTCTTT
J: TRBJ2-7; V: TRBV11-2; D: .; size: .; CDR3: CASNHPQDEIYEQYF; DNA: TGTGCCAGCAACCACCCACAGGACGAAATCTACGAGCAGTACTTC
J: TRBJ1-1; V: TRBV19; D: .; size: few; CDR3: CASRLWLDSNTEAFF; DNA: TGTGCCAGTCGCCTATGGCTGGACTCGAACACTGAAGCTTTCTTT
J: TRBJ2-7; V: TRBV20-1; D: .; size: .; CDR3: CSARHQQVPQYF; DNA: TGCAGTGCTAGGCACCAACAGGTTCCGCAGTACTTC
J: TRBJ2-3; V: TRBV21-1; D: .; size: .; CDR3: CASSTRPTVTRADTQYF; DNA: TGTGCCAGCAGCACTCGTCCGACAGTCACGAGGGCAGATACGCAGTATTTT
J: TRBJ1-1; V: TRBV15; D: .; size: many; CDR3: CATSRVWGNTEAFF; DNA: TGTGCCACCAGCAGAGTCTGGGGGAACACTGAAGCTTTCTTT
J: TRBJ2-3; V: TRBV7-6; D: TRBD2; size: .; CDR3: CASSLGRGDAGGTDTQYF; DNA: TGTGCCAGCAGCTTAGGGCGGGGGGACGCCGGGGGCACAGATACGCAGTATTTT
J: TRBJ2-5; V: TRBV6-1; D: .; size: .; CDR3: CASSEARLAETQYF; DNA: TGTGCCAGCAGTGAAGCGCGTCTGGCAGAGACCCAGTACTTC
J: TRBJ2-7; V: TRBV12-3/TRBV12-4; D: .; size: .; CDR3: CASSIGTPYEQYF; DNA: TGTGCCAGCAGTATTGGAACCCCCTACGAGCAGTACTTC
J: TRBJ1-1; V: TRBV3-1; D: .; size: .; CDR3: CASSQDTGNTEAFF; DNA: TGTGCCAGCAGCCAAGATACCGGGAACACTGAAGCTTTCTTT
J: TRBJ2-1; V: TRBV5-6; D: .; size: .; CDR3: CASSHSHGTPSSDEQFF; DNA: TGTGCCAGCAGCCACTCACATGGGACACCCTCATCGGATGAGCAGTTCTTC
J: TRBJ2-5; V: TRBV14; D: TRBD1; size: .; CDR3: CASSHKTGVETQYF; DNA: TGTGCCAGCAGCCACAAGACAGGGGTAGAGACCCAGTACTTC
J: TRBJ1-2; V: TRBV27; D: .; size: .; CDR3: CASSFQRSLTPDYGYTF; DNA: TGTGCCAGCAGTTTTCAGAGGAGCCTCACACCAGACTATGGCTACACCTTC
J: TRBJ2-7; V: TRBV10-2; D: .; size: .; CDR3: CASSDYPDEQYF; DNA: TGCGCCAGCAGTGACTATCCCGACGAGCAGTACTTC
J: TRBJ2-3; V: TRBV29-1; D: .; size: .; CDR3: CSVNRVSDTQYF; DNA: TGCAGCGTCAACAGGGTTTCAGATACGCAGTATTTT
J: TRBJ1-2; V: TRBV14; D: .; size: .; CDR3: CASSQDRHGGGYGYTF; DNA: TGTGCCAGCAGCCAAGATCGACATGGGGGCGGCTATGGCTACACCTTC
J: TRBJ2-1; V: TRBV11-2; D: .; size: .; CDR3: CASSFFIDNEQFF; DNA: TGTGCCAGCAGCTTTTTTATCGACAATGAGCAGTTCTTC
J: TRBJ2-3; V: TRBV27; D: .; size: few; CDR3: CASSLLWGDSDTQYF; DNA: TGTGCCAGCAGTTTATTATGGGGGGACTCAGATACGCAGTATTTT
J: TRBJ2-7; V: TRBV10-3; D: TRBD1; size: .; CDR3: CAIKREGGYYEQYF; DNA: TGTGCCATCAAGAGGGAAGGGGGCTACTACGAGCAGTACTTC
J: TRBJ2-1; V: TRBV27; D: .; size: .; CDR3: CASSFGGLALNEQFF; DNA: TGTGCCAGCAGTTTCGGGGGGCTGGCACTTAATGAGCAGTTCTTC
J: TRBJ2-2; V: TRBV18; D: .; size: .; CDR3: CASSPKSAGELFF; DNA: TGTGCCAGCTCACCAAAGTCGGCCGGGGAGCTGTTTTTT
J: TRBJ1-5; V: TRBV4-1; D: .; size: few; CDR3: CASSHEVRGNQPQHF; DNA: TGCGCCAGCAGCCACGAAGTAAGGGGCAATCAGCCCCAGCATTTT
J: TRBJ2-1; V: TRBV10-3; D: TRBD2; size: .; CDR3: CAISESLAGYNEQFF; DNA: TGTGCCATCAGTGAGTCATTAGCGGGCTACAATGAGCAGTTCTTC
J: TRBJ2-5; V: TRBV4-1; D: TRBD1; size: few; CDR3: CASSQEIPGQAQETQYF; DNA: TGCGCCAGCAGCCAAGAAATACCGGGACAGGCACAAGAGACCCAGTACTTC
J: TRBJ2-1; V: TRBV27; D: TRBD2; size: few; CDR3: CASGGRDWDEQFF; DNA: TGTGCCAGCGGGGGGAGGGACTGGGATGAGCAGTTCTTC
J: TRBJ1-2; V: TRBV11-2; D: .; size: .; CDR3: CASNPPGRNYGYTF; DNA: TGTGCCAGCAACCCTCCCGGGCGAAACTATGGCTACACCTTC
J: TRBJ2-1; V: TRBV7-2; D: .; size: .; CDR3: CASSLTPTVEQFF; DNA: TGTGCCAGCAGCCTAACTCCCACGGTTGAGCAGTTCTTC
J: TRBJ1-1; V: TRBV3-1; D: TRBD1; size: .; CDR3: CASSQGQGWVNTEAFF; DNA: TGTGCCAGCAGCCAGGGACAGGGGTGGGTGAACACTGAAGCTTTCTTT
J: TRBJ1-3; V: TRBV13; D: .; size: many; CDR3: CASSLEGEADSGNTIYF; DNA: TGTGCCAGCAGCCTTGAGGGGGAAGCCGACTCTGGAAACACCATATATTTT
J: TRBJ1-2; V: TRBV28; D: .; size: .; CDR3: CASSLNSYYGYTF; DNA: TGTGCCAGCAGTTTAAACAGTTACTATGGCTACACCTTC
J: TRBJ2-1; V: TRBV6-6; D: .; size: few; CDR3: CASSYLLANEQFF; DNA: TGTGCCAGCAGTTACTTACTAGCCAATGAGCAGTTCTTC
J: TRBJ2-1; V: TRBV5-1; D: .; size: .; CDR3: CASSFLLEGEQFF; DNA: TGCGCCAGCAGCTTTCTCCTGGAAGGTGAGCAGTTCTTC
J: TRBJ2-4; V: TRBV10-2; D: TRBD1; size: many; CDR3: CASSQNTQGLVNIQYF; DNA: TGCGCCAGCAGTCAAAATACACAGGGGCTGGTAAACATTCAGTACTTC
J: TRBJ2-1; V: TRBV19; D: TRBD2; size: .; CDR3: CASSNPEGLAGPRAYNEQFF; DNA: TGTGCCAGTAGTAACCCCGAGGGGCTAGCGGGGCCCCGCGCCTACAATGAGCAGTTCTTC
J: TRBJ2-2; V: TRBV20-1; D: TRBD1; size: few; CDR3: CSAPRLTGGPGELFF; DNA: TGCAGTGCTCCCCGCCTGACAGGGGGCCCAGGGGAGCTGTTTTTT